Following are 26 T cell receptor beta chains from one sample sequenced in a study of blood T cell repertoires in COVID-19. Clones were read by immunoSEQ multiplex PCR, and TCRdb kept only the in-frame ones, dropping some. The table includes approximately 450,000 clones, about 85% detected once. The sample comprised PBMCs or T cells enriched from blood (not recorded which). The source is a woman between 18 and 30 years old with acute COVID-19.

In nucleotides, the CDR3 is TGTGCCAGCAGCTTCCTCGGGACAGGGGGCGTTCAGCCCCAGCATTTT. The encoded protein is CASSFLGTGGVQPQHF. J is TRBJ1-5 and V is TRBV7-2; 12 bases agree with TRBD1. Trimming took 3 bases from V and 6 from J; bases not matched to a gene: 6. The CDR3 loop spans 16 amino acids. From germline, CDR1 is SGHTA and CDR2 FQGNSA.

There are a few counts of this clone. Distinct nucleotide sequences in the sample also encode this CDR3. V usage is TRBV2 and J usage is TRBJ1-2; TRBD1 matches 11 bases. Per the germline V gene, CDR1 is SNHLY and CDR2 is FYNNEI. The CDR3 runs 14 residues. The junction had 6 bases not matched to a gene; V was cut back by 9 bases and J by 3 bases. CDR3 sequence (DNA): TGTGCCAGTACCGGACAGGGGGCCTACTATGGCTACACCTTC. It encodes CASTGQGAYYGYTF.

This chain uses TRBV4-3 with TRBJ2-7; 8 bases agree with TRBD2. Germline V CDR1 and CDR2: LGHNA, YSLEER. After removal of 5 bases from V and 5 bases from J, the junction contained 8 bases not matched to a gene. The CDR3 extends over 14 amino acids. The CDR3: CASSSERESHEQYF. Written as DNA, the CDR3 is TGCGCCAGCAGCTCCGAGCGGGAGAGCCACGAGCAGTACTTC.

This clone was picked up one time. The chain employs TRBV24-1 and TRBJ1-2; D gene uncertain. The CDR3 spans 16 residues. V shed 3 bases and J shed 0 bases, with 13 bases lying between them. CDR1 and CDR2 (germline): KGHDR, SFDVKD. The CDR3 sequence is CATSDPGGTANYGYTF. CDR3 nucleotide sequence: TGTGCCACCAGTGATCCCGGCGGCACGGCTAACTATGGCTACACCTTC.

The chain joins TRBV3-1 (or the pseudogene TRBV3-2) to TRBJ2-1; 10 bases align to TRBD2. The CDR3 covers 18 residues. The V segment lost 5 bases and the J segment 0 bases; nucleotides outside the gene matches: 10. Germline V lookup: CDR1 LGHDT, CDR2 YNNKEL (reference sequence). In DNA form, the CDR3 reads TGTGCCAGCAGCAGAAGAGCGGGAGGGCCAAGCTCCTACAATGAGCAGTTCTTC. Translating gives CASSRRAGGPSSYNEQFF.

The J gene is TRBJ1-5, the V gene TRBV7-2; 7 bases fit TRBD1. The CDR3 runs to 15 residues. Germline V CDR1 and CDR2: SGHTA, FQGNSA. V lost 5 bases, J lost 4 bases, and 8 bases stayed unmatched. The CDR3 DNA reads TGTGCCAGCAGCCCACAGGGGTACCAAAATCAGCCCCAGCATTTT. Translating gives CASSPQGYQNQPQHF.

In this sample, this clone turned up a few times. This rearrangement joins TRBV27 to TRBJ2-2; 7 bases line up with TRBD1. With 8 bases clipped from V and 3 bases from J, the junction kept 6 bases outside the gene matches. The CDR3 is 14 amino acids. Germline values: CDR1 MNHEY, CDR2 SMNVEV (reference sequence). This CDR3 reads CASATGMYTGELFF. The CDR3 DNA reads as TGTGCCAGCGCGACAGGGATGTACACCGGGGAGCTGTTTTTT.

In nucleotides, the CDR3 is TGTGCCAGCAGCGAAGGCGGTGGGAGGCCGACCCAGTACTTC. Protein: CASSEGGGRPTQYF. V gene TRBV7-2 combines with J gene TRBJ2-5, with D possibly matching TRBD2 (6 bases). The V end was cut by 5 bases, the J end by 7 bases, with 17 bases between. Per the germline V gene, CDR1 is SGHTA and CDR2 is FQGNSA. CDR3 length: 14 residues.

The DNA of the CDR3 is TGTGCCAGCAGTGAACATGTGAACACTGAAGCTTTCTTT. It yields the protein CASSEHVNTEAFF. The gene calls are TRBV6-1 and TRBJ1-1; no clear D gene. The V gene's germline CDR1 is MNHNS and CDR2 SASEGT. This CDR3 contains 13 residues. Trimming took off 2 bases at V and 0 bases at J, with 4 bases between the two ends.

The chain combines TRBV6-5 with TRBJ2-7; tentatively, D is TRBD1 (6 bases). The CDR3 is 14 amino acids. CDR1 MNHEY and CDR2 SVGAGI come from the germline V gene. Trimming shortened V by 6 bases and J by 4 bases, and 16 bases separated the two germline ends. CDR3 coding DNA: TGTGCCAGCAGCTCCCCTGGGACACTATACGAGCAGTACTTC. This gives the protein CASSSPGTLYEQYF.

The chain joins TRBV5-6 to TRBJ1-5, with D possibly being TRBD1 (6 bases). Trimming took 3 bases from V and 2 from J, leaving 21 bases between them. The germline V gene encodes CDR1 SGHDT and CDR2 YYEEEE. The CDR3 has 18 amino acids. CDR3 amino acids: CASSSSLTGSIGNQPQHF. CDR3 nucleotides: TGTGCCAGCAGCTCCTCATTGACAGGAAGCATCGGCAATCAGCCCCAGCATTTT.

The rearrangement uses TRBV19 and TRBJ2-7; 8 bases match TRBD1. The CDR3 totals 15 residues. The J segment lost 4 bases and the V segment lost 3 bases, leaving 8 bases of the junction unmatched. Germline-derived CDR1 and CDR2 are LNHDA and SQIVND (reference sequence). CDR3 in amino acids: CASSMPGQAKYEQYF. In DNA form, the CDR3 reads TGTGCCAGTAGTATGCCGGGACAGGCGAAATACGAGCAGTACTTC.

V gene TRBV7-3 combines with J gene TRBJ2-5; weak D call: TRBD1 (6 bases). The CDR3 loop spans 12 amino acids. V lost 5 bases and J 5 bases, leaving 9 bases between the germline ends. Germline V gene data show CDR1 as SGHTA and CDR2 as FQGTGA. CDR3 DNA: TGTGCCAGCAGCCTGCAGGGGGAGACCCAGTACTTC. Protein: CASSLQGETQYF. The full variable domain, in which reference TRBV7-3 and TRBJ2-5 provide the parts outside the CDR3, is GAGVSQTPSNKVTEKGKYVELRCDPISGHTALYWYRQSLGQGPEFLIYFQGTGAADDSGLPNDRFFAVRPEGSVSTLKIQRTERGDSAVYLCASSLQGETQYFGPGTRLLVL.

The table lists this clone with a few counts. CDR3 region: CASSYSGLAGLDEQYF. The CDR3 nucleotides read TGTGCCAGCAGTTACTCTGGACTAGCGGGACTCGACGAGCAGTACTTC. V usage is TRBV6-5 and J usage is TRBJ2-7; 12 nucleotides line up with TRBD2. The CDR3 runs 16 residues. V trimming: 0 bases; J trimming: 5 bases; junction bases outside the gene matches: 5. The germline CDR1 and CDR2 sequences are MNHEY and SVGAGI.

The chain uses TRBV3-1 (or the pseudogene TRBV3-2) and TRBJ1-2; no definite D call. Per germline, CDR1 LGHDT and CDR2 YNNKEL (reference sequence). V lost 4 bases and J 2 bases, leaving 11 bases between the germline ends. CDR3 size: 14 residues. In DNA, the CDR3 is TGTGCCAGCAGCCCTGGGTGGCGGAACTATGGCTACACCTTC. Amino acid sequence: CASSPGWRNYGYTF.

The chain uses TRBV5-1 and TRBJ2-1, with 8 bases lining up with TRBD2. CDR1 SGHRS and CDR2 YFSETQ come from the germline V gene. This CDR3 has 14 amino acids. Unmatched junction bases numbered 8, after V lost 4 bases and J lost 8 bases. For the CDR3, the DNA is TGCGCCAGCAGCCCTTTCCGGGGGGGCGATGAGCAGTTCTTC. Protein product: CASSPFRGGDEQFF.

This chain links TRBV19 with TRBJ2-3; D perhaps matches TRBD1 (6 bases). This CDR3 has 15 amino acids. The germline V and J ends were trimmed by 3 bases and 6 bases, with 16 bases remaining between them. Germline values: CDR1 LNHDA, CDR2 SQIVND (reference sequence). The DNA for the CDR3 is TGTGCCAGTAGTATTCAGGGGTATCCAGAGGATACGCAGTATTTT. As protein: CASSIQGYPEDTQYF.

The V and J genes are TRBV3-1 (or the pseudogene TRBV3-2) and TRBJ1-2; the D is unclear. The CDR3 runs to 14 residues. The V and J ends lost 1 base and 8 bases respectively, with 14 bases between them. Germline loops: CDR1 LGHDT, CDR2 YNNKEL (reference sequence). The CDR3 DNA sequence: TGTGCCAGCAGCCAAGTCCCCAGATTTGAAGGCTACACCTTC. Its protein product is CASSQVPRFEGYTF.

This clone appeared once. The chain recombines TRBV7-6 with TRBJ1-5; tentatively, D is TRBD1 (5 bases). The germline gives CDR1 SGHVS, CDR2 FNYEAQ. V lost 0 bases to trimming and J lost 2 bases, with 8 bases between them. The CDR3 runs to 15 residues. CDR3 sequence reads: CASSLAGAGNQPQHF. CDR3 nucleotide sequence: TGTGCCAGCAGCTTAGCAGGGGCTGGCAATCAGCCCCAGCATTTT.

This rearrangement joins TRBV19 to TRBJ1-4; 8 positions agree with TRBD1. This CDR3 region has 21 residues. The V segment lost 3 bases and the J segment 7 bases; nucleotides outside the gene matches: 25. CDR1 and CDR2 from the germline V gene are LNHDA and SQIVND (reference sequence). The CDR3 protein is CASSILLWPGGIARGGEKLFF. CDR3 DNA: TGTGCCAGTAGTATTCTTCTCTGGCCAGGGGGCATTGCCCGAGGGGGTGAAAAACTGTTTTTT.

V and J are TRBV25-1 and TRBJ2-5; 10 nucleotides align to TRBD1. V lost 8 bases, J lost 5 bases, and 11 bases stayed unmatched. The CDR3 consists of 15 residues. In germline, CDR1 is MGHDK, CDR2 SYGVNS. Here the CDR3 DNA reads TGTGCCAGCCTTCCGGGACAGGGGAAATTTGAGACCCAGTACTTC. This translates into CASLPGQGKFETQYF.

The rearrangement uses TRBV5-5 and TRBJ1-2; D gene ambiguous. The CDR3 is 14 amino acids. Between the trimmed V and J ends, which lost 2 bases and 6 bases, there was a span of 14 bases. Germline V gives CDR1 SGHKS, CDR2 YYEKEE (reference sequence). CDR3 region: CASSFSALGDGYTF. CDR3 coding DNA: TGTGCCAGCAGCTTCTCCGCGTTGGGCGATGGCTACACCTTC.

The rearrangement joins TRBV25-1 to TRBJ1-2; 8 bases line up with TRBD1. This CDR3 region has 14 residues. Germline V gene data show CDR1 as MGHDK and CDR2 as SYGVNS. Unmatched junction bases numbered 6, after V lost 3 bases and J lost 6 bases. CDR3 sequence: CASSEVDRVDGYTF. DNA for the CDR3: TGTGCCAGCAGTGAGGTGGACAGGGTGGATGGCTACACCTTC.

This chain uses TRBV3-1 (or the pseudogene TRBV3-2) with TRBJ1-1, with D unclear. Trimming shortened V by 2 bases and J by 1 base, and 5 bases separated the two germline ends. This CDR3 comprises 13 residues. CDR1 and CDR2 (germline): LGHDT, YNNKEL (reference sequence). Here the CDR3 reads CASSQTSNTEAFF. The CDR3 bases are TGTGCCAGCAGCCAAACTTCGAACACTGAAGCTTTCTTT.

The V and J genes are TRBV6-2 or TRBV6-3 and TRBJ1-5, with 7 bases identical to TRBD1. V dropped 6 bases and J dropped 1; count of bases not matched to a gene: 18. Looked up from germline, CDR1 is MNHEY and CDR2 is SVGEGT. The CDR3 sequence is 19 residues long. The CDR3 reads CASSLTSRRGALSNQPQHF. CDR3 bases: TGTGCCAGCAGCCTCACCTCCCGCAGGGGGGCCCTGAGCAATCAGCCCCAGCATTTT.

The rearrangement uses TRBV6-5 and TRBJ1-1; 10 bases map to TRBD1. CDR3 length equals 15 residues. Trimming removed 3 bases from V and 5 bases from J; junction bases left unmatched: 6. The germline gives CDR1 MNHEY, CDR2 SVGAGI. This CDR3 is CASSYLDRGLTEAFF. In DNA form, the CDR3 reads TGTGCCAGCAGTTATCTCGACAGGGGGCTGACTGAAGCTTTCTTT.